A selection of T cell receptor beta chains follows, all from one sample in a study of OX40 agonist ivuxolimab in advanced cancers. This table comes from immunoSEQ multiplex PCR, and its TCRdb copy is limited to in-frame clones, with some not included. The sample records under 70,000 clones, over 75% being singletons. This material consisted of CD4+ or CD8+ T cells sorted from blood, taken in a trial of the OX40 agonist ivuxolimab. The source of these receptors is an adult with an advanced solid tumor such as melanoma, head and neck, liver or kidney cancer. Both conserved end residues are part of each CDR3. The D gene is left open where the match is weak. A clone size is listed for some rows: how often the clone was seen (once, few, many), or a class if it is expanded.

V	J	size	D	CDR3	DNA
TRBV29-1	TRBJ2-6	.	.	CSVEAGRVSGANVLTF	TGCAGCGTTGAGGCGGGACGAGTCTCTGGGGCCAACGTCCTGACTTTC
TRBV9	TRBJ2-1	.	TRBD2	CASSPRDGRFSSYNEQFF	TGTGCCAGCAGCCCCCGGGACGGGAGGTTTAGCTCCTACAATGAGCAGTTCTTC
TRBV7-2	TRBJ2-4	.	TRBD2	CASSPRLAGDRIQYF	TGTGCCAGCAGCCCCCGACTAGCGGGAGATCGGATTCAGTACTTC
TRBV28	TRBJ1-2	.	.	CASSVAGGLFDGYTF	TGTGCCAGCAGTGTGGCCGGGGGTCTCTTTGATGGCTACACCTTC
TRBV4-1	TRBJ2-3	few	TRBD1	CASSLEWAGGFTDTQYF	TGCGCCAGCAGCCTTGAGTGGGCAGGGGGTTTTACAGATACGCAGTATTTT
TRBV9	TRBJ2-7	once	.	CASSVALGASYEQYF	TGTGCCAGCAGCGTAGCTTTGGGGGCGTCCTACGAGCAGTACTTC
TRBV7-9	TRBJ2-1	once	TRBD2	CASSLTSGRAPEQFF	TGTGCCAGCAGCCTAACTAGCGGGAGGGCACCTGAGCAGTTCTTC
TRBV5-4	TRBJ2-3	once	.	CASSPGPSHGTDTQYF	TGTGCCAGCAGCCCGGGACCGAGTCACGGCACAGATACGCAGTATTTT
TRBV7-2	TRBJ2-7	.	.	CASSLLAEQYF	TGTGCCAGCAGCCTTCTAGCAGAGCAGTACTTC
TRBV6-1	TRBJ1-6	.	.	CASSDHSYPGSLHF	TGTGCCAGCAGTGACCACAGCTACCCAGGATCCCTCCACTTT
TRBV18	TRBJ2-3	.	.	CASSPSFTDTQYF	TGTGCCAGCTCACCTTCGTTCACAGATACGCAGTATTTT
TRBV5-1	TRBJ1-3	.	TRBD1	CASSPEGQGGNTIYF	TGCGCCAGCAGCCCTGAGGGACAGGGTGGAAACACCATATATTTT
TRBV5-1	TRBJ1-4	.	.	CASSAFVGGTNEKLFF	TGCGCCAGCAGCGCTTTTGTAGGGGGGACTAATGAAAAACTGTTTTTT
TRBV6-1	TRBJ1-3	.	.	CASSIQGFEGNTIYF	TGTGCCAGCAGTATCCAGGGGTTTGAGGGAAACACCATATATTTT
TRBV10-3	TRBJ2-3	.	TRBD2	CAISEQAGGGDTQYF	TGTGCCATCAGTGAGCAAGCGGGAGGGGGAGATACGCAGTATTTT
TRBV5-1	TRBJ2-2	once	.	CASSLYGTPNTGELFF	TGCGCCAGCAGCTTGTACGGGACACCGAACACCGGGGAGCTGTTTTTT
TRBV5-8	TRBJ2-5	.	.	CASSFPDVSTQYF	TGTGCCAGCAGCTTCCCTGACGTGTCGACCCAGTACTTC
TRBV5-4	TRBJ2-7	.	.	CASSSGRSYEQYF	TGTGCCAGCAGCTCAGGAAGATCCTACGAGCAGTACTTC
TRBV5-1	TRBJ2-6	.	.	CASSSWLSGANVLTF	TGCGCCAGCAGCTCCTGGCTCTCTGGGGCCAACGTCCTGACTTTC
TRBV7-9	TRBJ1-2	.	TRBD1	CASSLTQQGASGYTF	TGTGCCAGCAGCTTAACCCAACAGGGGGCAAGTGGCTACACCTTC
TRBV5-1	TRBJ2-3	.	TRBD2	CASREAGPKDTQYF	TGCGCCAGCAGAGAAGCGGGGCCCAAAGATACGCAGTATTTT
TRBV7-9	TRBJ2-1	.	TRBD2	CASSLEIAGVNEQFF	TGTGCCAGCAGCTTAGAGATAGCGGGAGTCAATGAGCAGTTCTTC